This TCR beta chain derives from a study of blood T cell repertoires in COVID-19. For the study at large: Acute-phase and convalescent COVID-19 samples originated in the United States, Italy and Spain.

The germline V and J ends were trimmed by 5 bases and 4 bases, with 11 bases remaining between them. CDR1 and CDR2 (germline): SGHAT, FQNNGV. The CDR3 has 13 amino acids. Clones were read by immunoSEQ multiplex PCR, and TCRdb kept only the in-frame ones, dropping some. The profile shows approximately 37,000 clones, 86% of them singletons. This TCR came from a man aged 45-65 years in a cohort sampled during active COVID-19. The chain carries TRBV11-2 and TRBJ1-2; tentative D call: TRBD1 (6 bases). Sequenced input: peripheral blood. CDR3 coding DNA: TGTGCCAGCAGCCCTACAGGGTCCTATGGCTACACCTTC. It yields the protein CASSPTGSYGYTF.